The 13 T cell receptor beta chains presented below share a single source sample, sequenced in a study (dated by TCRdb to between 2014 and 2016). The library was obtained by 5' RACE. Sequencer: Illumina MiSeq. In-frame beta chains were kept once TCRdb had trimmed the public reads at Q25 with fastp and called clones with MiXCR. Identical CDR3 proteins give one entry, which carries the most common genes and DNA. The sample table lists approximately 57,000 distinct CDR3 sequences, more than 20% of them with a count of one. The ten top clones hold 3.2% of the sample. Tregs were isolated as CD4+CD25+CD127-/low cells. Sequences were obtained from tumor-infiltrating Tregs sorted from the breast tumor. The receptors stem from a female donor with breast cancer.

This clonotype was detected only a few times. This sequence joins TRBV9 and TRBJ2-3, with 9 bases identical to TRBD2. Germline values: CDR1 SGDLS, CDR2 YYNGEE. The trim removed 6 bases at V and 3 bases at J, leaving 2 bases unmatched. The CDR3 covers 13 residues. The CDR3 here is CASNSGGTDTQYF. CDR3 DNA sequence: TGTGCCAGCAACAGCGGGGGGACAGATACGCAGTATTTT.

This clonotype was found a few times. V is TRBV12-3 or TRBV12-4 and J is TRBJ2-6, with D possibly being TRBD2 (6 bases). The CDR3 loop spans 16 amino acids. Trimming stripped 3 bases from V and 1 base from J, with 10 bases between. CDR3 nucleotides: TGTGCCAGCAGTTTCGGTCGGGGGTCTGGGGCCAACGTCCTGACTTTC. Residues: CASSFGRGSGANVLTF.

This clonotype was seen repeatedly, ten times or more. The gene calls are TRBV28 and TRBJ2-5; perhaps TRBD2 as D (6 bases). CDR1 is MDHEN and CDR2 is SYDVKM in the germline V gene. Trimming pared 8 bases from V and 0 bases from J, leaving 16 bases between. The length of the CDR3 is 15 residues. CDR3: CASLSRKRDQETQYF. In DNA, the CDR3 is TGTGCCAGCCTGTCGAGAAAGCGGGACCAAGAGACCCAGTACTTC.

The gene calls are TRBV27 and TRBJ2-5; D is unclear. Trimming pared 2 bases from V and 1 base from J, leaving 5 bases between. From germline, CDR1 is MNHEY and CDR2 SMNVEV (reference sequence). The CDR3 length is 13 residues. CDR3 in amino acids: CASSLPGQETQYF. The CDR3 DNA reads TGTGCCAGCAGTTTACCGGGCCAAGAGACCCAGTACTTC.

This clonotype showed up just a few times. The chain uses TRBV18 and TRBJ2-3; 12 nucleotides agree with TRBD2. V shed 2 bases, J shed 0 bases, and the junction held 3 bases outside the gene matches. The CDR3 length is 17 residues. Germline V gives CDR1 KGHSH, CDR2 LQKENI. The CDR3 sequence is CASSPMTSGSSTDTQYF. In nucleotides, the CDR3 is TGTGCCAGCTCACCAATGACTAGCGGGAGTAGCACAGATACGCAGTATTTT.

CDR3 in amino acids: CSVVQLNYGYTF. CDR3 bases: TGCAGCGTCGTTCAGCTTAACTATGGCTACACCTTC. The chain links TRBV29-1 to TRBJ1-2, with D unclear. The CDR3 sequence is 12 residues long. Germline values: CDR1 SQVTM, CDR2 ANQGSEA. The germline V and J ends were trimmed by 6 bases and 1 base, with 9 bases remaining between them.

This clonotype was detected a few times. The rearrangement uses TRBV4-2 and TRBJ2-3; D may be TRBD1 (6 bases). The ends were cut back, 4 bases at V and 2 bases at J, with 10 bases in the middle. The CDR3 is made up of 14 amino acids. CDR1 LGHNA and CDR2 YNFKEQ come from the germline V gene. The CDR3 is CASSRTVNTDTQYF. In nucleotides, the CDR3 is TGTGCCAGCAGCCGGACAGTTAACACAGATACGCAGTATTTT.

This clonotype is medium-sized within its sample. The chain employs TRBV7-2 and TRBJ2-3; 8 nucleotides agree with TRBD2. J lost 2 bases, V lost 5 bases, and 6 bases had no gene match. This CDR3 spans 15 amino acids. The V gene's germline CDR1 is SGHTA and CDR2 FQGNSA. CDR3 sequence reads: CASSDGTRTTDTQYF. The CDR3 DNA reads as TGTGCCAGCAGCGACGGGACTAGAACCACAGATACGCAGTATTTT. The full variable domain, in which reference TRBV7-2 and TRBJ2-3 provide the parts outside the CDR3, is GAGVSQSPSNKVTEKGKDVELRCDPISGHTALYWYRQSLGQGLEFLIYFQGNSAPDKSGLPSDRFSAERTGGSVSTLTIQRTQQEDSAVYLCASSDGTRTTDTQYFGPGTRLTVL.

The chain combines TRBV11-3 with TRBJ1-1, with D perhaps TRBD1 (6 bases). V was clipped by 5 bases and J by 4 bases, with 11 bases between them. This CDR3 has 13 amino acids. Per germline, CDR1 SGHNT and CDR2 YENEEA. Here the CDR3 reads CASSQQGPTEAFF. DNA for the CDR3: TGTGCCAGCAGCCAACAGGGTCCCACTGAAGCTTTCTTT.

The sample holds a few counts of this clonotype. V and J are TRBV28 and TRBJ2-4, with 12 bases fitting TRBD2. CDR3 length equals 18 residues. Germline V gives CDR1 MDHEN, CDR2 SYDVKM. The junction had 7 bases not matched to a gene; V was cut back by 4 bases and J by 0 bases. In DNA form, the CDR3 reads TGTGCCAGCAGTTCCCGGGCTAGCGGGAGGGTAGCCAAAAACATTCAGTACTTC. This codes for CASSSRASGRVAKNIQYF.

The chain is built from TRBV20-1 and TRBJ2-1; a weak D match, TRBD2 (5 bases). The CDR3 runs to 13 residues. Germline values: CDR1 DFQATT, CDR2 SNEGSKA (reference sequence). The ends were cut back, 4 bases at V and 8 bases at J, with 15 bases in the middle. DNA for the CDR3: TGCAGTGCTAAGCGGCGGGTTAACGATGAGCAGTTCTTC. This translates into CSAKRRVNDEQFF.

A few counts support this clonotype. A much larger clone lies one base from this, so it may be a read error. The rearrangement links TRBV7-2 to TRBJ1-5, with 10 bases matching TRBD1. Per the germline V gene, CDR1 is SGHTA and CDR2 is FQGNSA. The CDR3 length is 13 residues. The chain's CDR3 is CAGSTTGGQPQHF. The CDR3 nucleotides are TGTGCCGGCAGCACGACAGGGGGCCAGCCCCAGCATTTT.

V is TRBV25-1 and J is TRBJ2-5; D unresolved. The CDR3 contains 14 residues. V was pared by 1 base and J by 4 bases, with 10 bases between. CDR1 is MGHDK and CDR2 is SYGVNS in the germline V gene. CDR3: CASSESVIGETQYF. The CDR3 region has the DNA TGTGCCAGCAGTGAATCGGTCATCGGAGAGACCCAGTACTTC.